This T cell receptor (beta chain) was obtained from a study of blood T cell repertoires in COVID-19 (dated by TCRdb to between 2020 and 2021). About the full investigation: The collaborator samples originated in the United States, Italy and Spain and spanned the acute and convalescent phases of COVID-19. The prospective study material was composed of cDNA or gDNA derived from T cells, B-cell-depleted T cells, or PBMCs. Deeply sampled blood TCRbeta repertoires from subjects exposed to, actively infected with, or recovered from COVID-19 were included in the dataset. A freely available public database, intended as a resource for researchers studying the immune response to SARS-CoV-2, is where the repertoires were released. Samples were obtained from the ongoing ImmuneRACE study (first 160 participants) and from 1,254 subjects provided by 6 global collaborators. Nearly every sample came with metadata listing a de-identified subject ID, COVID-19 status, age in years and sex. HLA class I and class II types, where available, came from metadata supplied by the sample provider rather than from assay-based typing.

The collaborating institutions used their own protocols to collect whole blood in K2EDTA tubes. For TCRbeta analysis, collaborator samples were shipped as frozen whole blood, as isolated PBMCs, or as DNA extracted from either sample type. To note about this clone: Its antigen specificity is not known. No clone much larger than this one lies a single base away; base qualities are absent.

Paper-wide results and their limitations: The quantity of clinical and demographic metadata differed by source and by participant and was supplied without curation.

TCRbeta CDR3 regions were amplified from genomic DNA using the immunoSEQ Assay, a bias-controlled multiplex PCR. The authors processed their data as follows. The number of nucleated cells in each sample was estimated from the amplification of reference gene primers within the assay. Sequence reads were collapsed and filtered to measure the absolute abundance of every unique TCRbeta CDR3 rearrangement. Productive Simpson clonality was computed per sample as the square root of Simpson's diversity index over productive rearrangements. The table comes from immuneACCESS by way of TCRdb, which keeps in-frame sequences with V and J called. Part of the clones is missing from these tables; in studies checked, under half for an unresolved V gene and the rest for unknown reasons. V and J calls and clone size come straight from that table; D and trimming were deduced from the DNA. Present in this sample are 170,000 or so clones, 86% of which were seen just once. In total, the top ten clones hold about 8.6% of the sample.

The CDR3 spans 15 residues, from the cysteine through the phenylalanine. Solely the CDR3 DNA is kept, with 45 bases framed from the first base. At the junction V is shortened by 1 base and J by 4 bases, with 15 bases in between. CDR1 GTSNPN and CDR2 SVGIG are derived from the germline V gene (reference sequence). The sequence links TRBV30 to TRBJ2-3, with a tentative D gene TRBD1 over 5 matching bases. Sequencing used peripheral blood. The origin of this receptor is a man aged 45 to 65 with active or convalescent COVID-19. The DNA sequence follows: TGTGCCTGGAGTGAGGGCAGGGCGAGCTCAGATACGCAGTATTTT. Its protein reads: CAWSEGRASSDTQYF.